The following is a T cell receptor (beta chain) sequence with its context. Its antigen is not identified. This sample stems from a study of brain T cells in children with intractable seizures. Time point indicated: blood from clinic visit 5 months post-surgery; TSC patient then seizure free. Sequencing was limited to surgery cases with top T cell transcript signatures in brain tissue. Pre-surgery treatment included at least one anti-epileptic drug. V shed 2 bases and J shed 3 bases, with 20 bases lying between them. CDR3 length: 18 amino acids. The V gene's germline CDR1 is MNHEY and CDR2 SMNVEV (reference sequence). Libraries were prepared by immunoSEQ multiplex PCR; TCRdb keeps only in-frame clonotypes and omits some of them. Of around 340,000 clones in the sample, roughly 92% are singletons; the top ten hold 5.7%. Findings of the study overall: Clones missing pre-surgery may reflect undersampling of that blood sample. Patients' HCMV serostatus was unknown; virus specificity rests on CDR3 similarity alone.

This receptor was identified in a boy less than two years old with tuberous sclerosis and intractable seizures. The sample in question was peripheral blood, obtained approximately 5 months after surgery. This chain connects TRBV27 to TRBJ1-5; D is possibly TRBD1 (5 bases). The DNA for the CDR3 is TGTGCCAGCAGTTTACTTCCGGGAGGCCCAGGGAACAATCAGCCCCAGCATTTT. This codes for CASSLLPGGPGNNQPQHF.